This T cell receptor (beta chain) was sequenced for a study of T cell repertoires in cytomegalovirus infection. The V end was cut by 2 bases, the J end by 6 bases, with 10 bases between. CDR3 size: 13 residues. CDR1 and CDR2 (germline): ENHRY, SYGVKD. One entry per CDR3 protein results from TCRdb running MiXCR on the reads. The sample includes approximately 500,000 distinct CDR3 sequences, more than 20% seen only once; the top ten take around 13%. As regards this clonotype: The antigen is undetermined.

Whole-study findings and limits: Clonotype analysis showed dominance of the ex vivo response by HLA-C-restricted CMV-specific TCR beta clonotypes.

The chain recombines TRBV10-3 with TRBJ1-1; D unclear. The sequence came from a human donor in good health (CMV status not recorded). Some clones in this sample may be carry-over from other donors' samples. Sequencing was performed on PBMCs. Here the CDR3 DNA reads TGTGCCATCAGTGAGGGTCTGGGGTCTGAAGCTTTCTTT. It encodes CAISEGLGSEAFF.